This T cell receptor beta chain was sequenced during a study of T-cell reconstitution after alpha-beta-depleted transplantation in children. Broader study findings: Several patients had high TCRbeta diversity at day 60; it came from surviving recipient T cells and thymic progenitors. Most T-cell counts and diversity one year after the transplant came from T cells that were newly produced. About two months after transplant, alpha-beta T cells reportedly came from several hundred expanded graft clones.

Comment on this clonotype: As yet, its antigen is unknown.

TCRbeta library preparation incorporated unique molecular identifiers. TCRdb redid the calling of the PCR reads with MiXCR, one entry per CDR3 protein. The table has almost 600,000 distinct CDR3 sequences, 25% to 30% seen once; the top ten hold approximately 39%. CDR3 length equals 14 residues. V gave up 4 bases and J gave up 7 bases; unmatched junction bases: 7. From germline, CDR1 is LNHNV and CDR2 YYDKDF (reference sequence). This chain uses TRBV15 with TRBJ2-1, with TRBD2 matching over 7 bases. Sample: PBMCs, taken before TCRalphabeta/CD19-depleted stem cell transplant. The sequence derives from a boy in the first two years of life with Wiskott-Aldrich syndrome, due to receive a stem cell transplant. CDR3 sequence reads: CATSNRLAGNEQFF. Here the CDR3 DNA reads TGTGCCACCAGCAATCGACTAGCCGGTAATGAGCAGTTCTTC.